Each of the 12 T cell receptor beta chains below was sequenced from the same sample in a study of T cells after yellow fever vaccination. One entry per CDR3 protein, called by TCRdb with MiXCR from the 5' RACE reads. Found here are 610,000 or so distinct CDR3 sequences, approximately 13% of them singletons; the top ten hold more than 13%. The input for sequencing was PBMCs, taken on the day of the yellow fever booster vaccination. Every receptor here comes from a man aged 30 to 39 who received the YFV17D yellow fever vaccine.

This clonotype was recorded at least ten times. CDR3 region: CASSYQTEETQYF. CDR3 coding DNA: TGCGCCAGCAGCTATCAGACTGAAGAGACCCAGTACTTC. V gene TRBV5-1 combines with J gene TRBJ2-5; D unresolved. Deletions cut 3 bases from V and 3 bases from J, with 9 bases between. The germline gives CDR1 SGHRS, CDR2 YFSETQ. CDR3 length: 13 residues.

This clonotype occurred a few times. This chain uses TRBV7-2 with TRBJ2-1; no firm D call. The CDR3 is 12 residues long. V lost 3 bases to trimming and J lost 9 bases, with 9 bases between them. Germline CDR1 and CDR2: SGHTA and FQGNSA. CDR3 amino acids: CASSFGISEQFF. The CDR3 DNA follows: TGTGCCAGCAGCTTTGGGATCTCTGAGCAGTTCTTC.

Only a few counts were recorded for this clonotype. The CDR3 is CASSQDRLLNTEAFF. CDR3 in DNA: TGCGCCAGCAGCCAAGATCGCCTGCTGAACACTGAAGCTTTCTTT. This chain uses TRBV4-3 with TRBJ1-1; D gene ambiguous. Germline V gene sequence: CDR1 LGHNA, CDR2 YSLEER. V lost 0 bases and J lost 0, with 8 bases in between. The CDR3 length is 15 residues.

V gene TRBV12-3 or TRBV12-4 combines with J gene TRBJ1-2; 11 bases are a match to TRBD1. The CDR3 has 19 residues. V lost 7 bases, J lost 6 bases, and 22 bases stayed unmatched. As DNA, the CDR3 is TGTGCCAGCAACCCCTTCCTTACCGGGACAGGGGGATCCTTTGATGGCTACACCTTC. The encoded protein is CASNPFLTGTGGSFDGYTF.

The gene calls are TRBV3-1 and TRBJ1-5; tentatively, D is TRBD1 (6 bases). Germline V gene lookup returns CDR1 LGHDT and CDR2 YNNKEL (reference sequence). V gave up 2 bases and J gave up 7 bases, with 9 bases separating them. The CDR3 runs 13 residues. The CDR3 region is CASSQTQGQPQHF. In DNA, the CDR3 is TGTGCCAGCAGCCAAACCCAGGGGCAGCCCCAGCATTTT.

This clonotype was seen a handful of times. The V gene is TRBV12-3 or TRBV12-4, the J gene TRBJ2-1, with 15 bases aligning to TRBD2. After removal of 4 bases from V and 6 bases from J, the junction contained 7 bases not matched to a gene. The length of the CDR3 is 17 residues. The CDR3 sequence: CASSSGLAGGRPNEQFF. The CDR3, as DNA: TGTGCCAGCAGTTCGGGACTAGCGGGAGGTAGGCCCAATGAGCAGTTCTTC.

This clonotype was observed a few times. The V gene is TRBV18, the J gene TRBJ2-5, with D possibly being TRBD1 (5 bases). Germline assignment: CDR1 KGHSH and CDR2 LQKENI. V lost 2 bases to trimming and J lost 3 bases, with 10 bases between them. CDR3 length: 14 residues. The CDR3 nucleotides read TGTGCCAGCTCACCAACATTAGGGGAAGAGACCCAGTACTTC. This translates into CASSPTLGEETQYF.

The V call is TRBV20-1, the J call TRBJ1-5, with unresolved D. Between the trimmed V and J ends, which lost 3 bases and 11 bases, there was a span of 17 bases. Germline CDR1 and CDR2: DFQATT and SNEGSKA (reference sequence). The CDR3 covers 13 residues. In nucleotides, the CDR3 is TGCAGTGCTAGCCCCGGGGTACAACGGGCCCAGCATTTT. Protein product: CSASPGVQRAQHF.

V usage is TRBV27 and J usage is TRBJ1-5; 7 bases are a match to TRBD1. The CDR3 sequence is 15 residues long. CDR1 and CDR2 (germline): MNHEY, SMNVEV (reference sequence). V was clipped by 5 bases and J by 6 bases; unmatched bases: 10. This chain's CDR3 is CASSQGGALVQPQHF. DNA of the CDR3: TGTGCCAGCAGTCAGGGGGGGGCCCTGGTTCAGCCCCAGCATTTT.

The sample holds a few counts of this clonotype. The chain employs TRBV6-1 and TRBJ1-1, with a weak D call TRBD1 (5 bases). This CDR3 is 16 amino acids long. V was cut by 0 bases and J by 2 bases, with 13 bases left in between. From germline, CDR1 is MNHNS and CDR2 SASEGT. The CDR3 loop reads CASSEAAGGGNTEAFF. As DNA, the CDR3 is TGTGCCAGCAGTGAAGCGGCGGGGGGGGGTAACACTGAAGCTTTCTTT.

V is TRBV6-2 or TRBV6-3 and J is TRBJ2-5, with 10 bases aligning to TRBD2. This CDR3 is 16 amino acids long. The ends lost 7 bases at V and 5 bases at J; junction bases unmatched: 13. The germline V gene has CDR1 MNHEY and CDR2 SVGEGT. This chain's CDR3 is CASTHGGLASQETQYF. Written as DNA, the CDR3 is TGTGCCAGCACCCATGGGGGACTAGCGAGCCAGGAGACCCAGTACTTC.

This clonotype has more than one count but fewer than ten. The chain uses TRBV7-8 and TRBJ2-1, with D possibly being TRBD2 (6 bases). Germline lookup yields CDR1 SGHVS and CDR2 FQNEAQ. Trimming removed 4 bases at V and 4 bases at J, with 20 bases between. The CDR3 runs to 17 residues. CDR3 region: CASSSQAGTPWYNEQFF. The CDR3 bases are TGTGCCAGCAGCTCCCAGGCGGGGACTCCTTGGTACAATGAGCAGTTCTTC.